This T cell receptor (beta chain) was obtained from a study of blood T cell repertoires in COVID-19. Study background: PBMCs, B-cell-depleted T cells, or T cells provided the cDNA or gDNA that made up the material.

CDR1 and CDR2 from the germline V gene are LNHDA and SQIVND (reference sequence). The V segment lost 5 bases and the J segment 0 bases; nucleotides outside the gene matches: 6. CDR3 length: 16 residues. In the original analysis: Reference gene primers were amplified, and this amplification served to estimate nucleated cell counts. Sequencing was performed with immunoSEQ multiplex PCR; in TCRdb, only in-frame clones are kept and a portion is missing. V, J and clone size are taken as reported in that table, and D and trimming were inferred from the DNA itself. This sample has about 110,000 clones; about two thirds occur once, and the top ten carry roughly 0.86%.

Sequencing input: peripheral blood. The V gene is TRBV19, the J gene TRBJ1-5; TRBD1 agrees at 8 bases. The clonotype originates from a human donor with acute or convalescent COVID-19. The donor label of this sample is uncertain. DNA of the CDR3: TGTGCCAGTAGTGACAGGGGCTCCTATAGCAATCAGCCCCAGCATTTT. Residues: CASSDRGSYSNQPQHF.